This T cell receptor beta chain emerged from a study of T cells in Graves' hyperthyroidism and ophthalmopathy (dated by TCRdb to the late 2010s). In the study overall: Peripheral blood samples were taken at the time of initial diagnosis, prior to any treatment. After sampling, hyperthyroidism patients received methimazole starting at 30 mg daily, and ophthalmopathy patients received high-dose intravenous methylprednisolone. Prospective prediction of ophthalmopathy was tested in an independent validation cohort of some 20 hyperthyroidism patients and 15 to 17 patients who later progressed to ophthalmopathy. In more than 5 Graves' hyperthyroidism patients, the study also compared T-cell repertoires from thyroid tissue with T-cell repertoires from blood. The paper describes TCR Vbeta CDR3 sequencing of 135 peripheral blood samples, made up of about 41 ophthalmopathy patients, around 78 hyperthyroidism patients and roughly 17 progressor patients. The 100 or so discovery patients were randomly divided into training and test sets at a 7:3 ratio. To identify distinguishing TCR V-J signatures, a discovery cohort of around 100 patients was used, comprising 43 with Graves' ophthalmopathy and 57 with stable Graves' hyperthyroidism.

Moderately to severely active disease, a Clinical Activity Score of at least 3, a NOSPECS grade of at least 4, and a duration under 3 months were present in ophthalmopathy patients. Exclusion was applied to patients with uncontrolled infections, other autoimmune diseases, pregnancy or lactation. Diagnoses relied on clinical symptoms, serum thyroxine and TRAb, thyroid ultrasound and orbital computed tomography. PBMCs were isolated from approximately 10 ml of fresh peripheral blood by Ficoll-Paque density gradient centrifugation. Trizol reagent was used to extract total RNA, and RNA quality was then checked on an Agilent 2100 Bioanalyzer. The CDR3, from cysteine to phenylalanine, totals 16 residues. The CDR3 DNA has 48 bases and is translated from base 1. CDR1 is given as SQVTM and CDR2 as ANQGSEA, both from the germline V gene. V is trimmed back by 4 bases and J by 4 bases, and the junction contains 14 bases that no gene match accounts for.

The TCR beta CDR3 regions were amplified from RNA transcripts. For the first round of RT-PCR on the TCR CDR3, the HTBI primer set was used together with the Qiagen OneStep RT-PCR kit. A second multiplex PCR round built the libraries, followed by size selection and purification. Paired-end sequencing of the libraries was performed with 100 bp reads on an Illumina HiSeq2000. Per the source publication's procedure: SOAPnuke was used to process the raw data, with reads discarded if the reads contained adapters or uncalled bases, had a mean Phred below 15, or lacked an exact constant-primer or identifier match. High-quality paired reads were merged with COPE v1.2.5, and unique nucleotide sequences were defined as clonotypes. Clonotypes were aligned to IMGT TRBV, TRBD and TRBJ reference segments using MiTCR v1.1. The analysis was restricted to V-J combinations with a frequency above 0.0001, which together covered about 99% of the repertoires. The TCS score was defined as the ratio of F50 (clonal expansion) to E x V (chaos), calculated using BLOSUM62-based TCRdist between CDR3 peptides within each V-J. Welch's t-statistics and random forest reduced roughly 540 V-J features to under 15, which were used in a naive Bayes classifier (R e1071). Using fastp at Q25 and MiXCR, TCRdb reprocessed the public reads and kept productive beta chains. Rows matching on CDR3 protein sequence are summarized as one entry with the most common DNA and genes. These V and J calls are TCRdb output, not the study's own analysis. The sample table shows fewer than 750,000 distinct CDR3 sequences, and approximately 14% are seen once. The top ten hold about an eighth of the sample.

Turning to this clonotype: Its antigen has not been determined. Qualities for individual bases were not recorded, and no much larger clone is one base off.

Here is what the overall study found, with its caveats: In validation, the model predicted progression to ophthalmopathy with roughly 66% sensitivity and around 72% specificity, a median of 6.5 months before onset. Sample size was not statistically predetermined, and investigators were not blinded to group allocation. Most expanded thyroid clonotypes (frequency above 0.001) were also detected in blood, suggesting blood repertoires may reflect thyroid immune responses. A 13 V-J signature model separated ophthalmopathy from stable hyperthyroidism, with approximately 87% sensitivity and approximately 81% specificity in cross-validation and 80%/75% in testing.

Sequencing was done on a sample of blood. The rearranged chain carries TRBV29-1 and TRBJ1-2; 8 bases in the junction line up with TRBD1. This sequence originates from a woman between 45 and 60 years old with Graves' ophthalmopathy. The nucleotide sequence is TGCAGCGTTGGAGGACAGGGAAATGTTGCCTCCTATGGCTACACCTTC. It codes for CSVGGQGNVASYGYTF. Reference TRBV29-1 and TRBJ1-2 proteins supply the regions before and after the CDR3; the full variable domain is: SAVISQKPSRDICQRGTSLTIQCQVDSQVTMMFWYRQQPGQSLTLIATANQGSEATYESGFVIDKFPISRPNLTFSTLTVSNMSPEDSSIYLCSVGGQGNVASYGYTFGSGTRLTVV.